The source of this TCR beta chain is a study of T cell responses to AZD1222 COVID-19 vaccine. About the research overall: Second-dose timings of about 4 or about 12 weeks were pooled. Study findings and constraints: Vaccination with two AZD1222 doses was followed by a rise in Spike-specific TCR breadth and depth. Regions left unmutated in variants are reportedly the target of nearly half of spike-specific TCRs.

Repertoires were generated with immunoSEQ multiplex PCR, while TCRdb's copy carries only in-frame clones and drops some. The sample holds approximately 140,000 clones, around 93% seen once. Worth noting for this clone: Its antigen is as yet unknown.

The CDR3 is 15 amino acids. V shed 4 bases and J 1 base; nucleotides not matched to a gene: 6. Germline lookup yields CDR1 SGHNT and CDR2 YYREEE (reference sequence). The specimen was peripheral blood, collected on day 0 of AZD1222 vaccination. The sequence was collected from an adult in good health. This rearrangement joins TRBV5-4 to TRBJ1-1; the match to TRBD1 covers 8 bases. The CDR3 DNA reads as TGTGCCAGCAGCACACCCGGGACAGGGAACACTGAAGCTTTCTTT. Translation gives CASSTPGTGNTEAFF.